This T cell receptor beta chain was recovered during a study of cytomegalovirus exposure and HLA in healthy donors. Points from the study as a whole: In vitro data verified a few CMV-associated chains as specific for CMV antigens.

Researchers ran the PCR with 60 Vbeta and 13 Jbeta primers. TCRdb keeps only in-frame clones here, not all; method: immunoSEQ multiplex PCR. The sample lists more than 90,000 clones, about two thirds occurring once. Turning to this clone: Its antigen is currently unknown.

The CDR3 covers 15 residues. Germline CDR1 is MNHNS and CDR2 is SASEGT. The V segment lost 7 bases and the J segment 3 bases; nucleotides outside the gene matches: 9. V and J are TRBV6-1 and TRBJ1-2; TRBD1 matches at 9 bases. The specimen sequenced was PBMCs. This receptor was identified in a man aged 25-45 years in good health and CMV-seropositive. The CDR3 DNA follows: TGTGCCAGCAATATACAGGGGGCATATGACTATGGCTACACCTTC. This codes for CASNIQGAYDYGYTF.